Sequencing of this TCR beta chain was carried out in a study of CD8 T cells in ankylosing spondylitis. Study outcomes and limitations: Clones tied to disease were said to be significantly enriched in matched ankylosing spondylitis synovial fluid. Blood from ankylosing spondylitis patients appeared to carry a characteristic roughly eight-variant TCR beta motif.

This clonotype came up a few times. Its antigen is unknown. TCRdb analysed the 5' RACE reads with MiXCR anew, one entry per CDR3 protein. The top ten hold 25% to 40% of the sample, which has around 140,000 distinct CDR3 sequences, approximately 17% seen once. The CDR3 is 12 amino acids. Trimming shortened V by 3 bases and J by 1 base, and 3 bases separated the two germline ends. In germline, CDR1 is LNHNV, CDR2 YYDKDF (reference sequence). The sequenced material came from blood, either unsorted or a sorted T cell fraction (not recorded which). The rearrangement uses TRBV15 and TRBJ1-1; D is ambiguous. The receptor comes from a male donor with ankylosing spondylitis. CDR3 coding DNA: TGTGCCACCAGCAGTGGGAACACTGAAGCTTTCTTT. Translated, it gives CATSSGNTEAFF. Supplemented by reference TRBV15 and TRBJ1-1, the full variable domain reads DAMVIQNPRYQVTQFGKPVTLSCSQTLNHNVMYWYQQKSSQAPKLLFHYYDKDFNNEADTPDNFQSRRPNTSFCFLDIRSPGLGDTAMYLCATSSGNTEAFFGQGTRLTVV.